A single sample gave rise to the 31 T cell receptor beta chains below, sequenced in a study of CD8 T cells in ankylosing spondylitis. Study results and caveats: Characteristic, it appeared, of ankylosing spondylitis blood was a TCR beta motif of 7 or 8 highly homologous variants.

Using its own MiXCR run on the 5' RACE reads, TCRdb lists one record per CDR3 protein. Among about 540,000 distinct CDR3 sequences listed, over 9.5% were seen once. Their recognized antigens are unknown. The sequenced sample consisted of blood, either unsorted or a sorted T cell fraction (not recorded which). These TCRs come from a male donor with ankylosing spondylitis.

A remark on this clonotype: A clone one base away is much larger, so this may be a read error. The chain is built from TRBV5-5 and TRBJ1-1; weak D call: TRBD1 (5 bases). CDR3 size: 14 residues. Germline V gene sequence: CDR1 SGHKS, CDR2 YYEKEE (reference sequence). The chain's CDR3 is CASSPSGRNTEVFF. The CDR3 nucleotides read TGTGCCAGCAGTCCCTCGGGGCGGAACACTGAAGTTTTCTTT. The entire variable domain, with the rest obtained from reference TRBV5-5 and TRBJ1-1, is as follows: DAGVTQSPTHLIKTRGQQVTLRCSPISGHKSVSWYQQVLGQGPQFIFQYYEKEERGRGNFPDRFSARQFPNYSSELNVNALLLGDSALYLCASSPSGRNTEVFFGQGTRLTVV.

At least ten counts were recorded for this clonotype. V is TRBV5-1 and J is TRBJ2-1; D unresolved. V dropped 6 bases and J dropped 4 bases, with 5 bases sitting between them. The CDR3 has 11 residues. Germline CDR1 and CDR2: SGHRS and YFSETQ. The CDR3 coding sequence is TGCGCCAGCACCGATTACAATGAGCAGTTCTTC. This translates into CASTDYNEQFF.

This clonotype was detected once. The chain links TRBV5-6 to TRBJ2-3; D uncertain. Trimming took 0 bases from V and 6 from J, leaving 14 bases between them. The CDR3 covers 15 residues. Germline V gives CDR1 SGHDT, CDR2 YYEEEE. The CDR3 spells CASSLGRVGGDTQYF. CDR3 bases: TGTGCCAGCAGCTTGGGTCGAGTAGGCGGTGATACGCAGTATTTT.

This clonotype was detected ten times or more. The gene calls are TRBV5-6 and TRBJ2-1; 7 nucleotides line up with TRBD1. Germline lookup yields CDR1 SGHDT and CDR2 YYEEEE. The CDR3 is 15 amino acids. V lost 4 bases, J lost 8 bases, and 12 bases stayed unmatched. CDR3 protein: CASSATGRFGDEQFF. The CDR3 nucleotides are TGTGCCAGCAGCGCGACAGGGCGTTTTGGTGATGAGCAGTTCTTC.

This clonotype was seen a handful of times. The rearrangement uses TRBV24-1 and TRBJ2-6; D is ambiguous. The ends were cut back, 5 bases at V and 4 bases at J, with 11 bases in the middle. The CDR3 spans 15 residues. CDR1 KGHDR and CDR2 SFDVKD come from the germline V gene. In DNA form, the CDR3 reads TGTGCCACCAGTGGCCGTGCGTCCGGGGCCAACGTCCTGACTTTC. As protein: CATSGRASGANVLTF.

This clonotype was seen only a few times. V gene TRBV5-1 combines with J gene TRBJ2-1; 9 positions match TRBD1. This CDR3 is built from 13 residues. The junction had 4 bases not matched to a gene; V was cut back by 4 bases and J by 8 bases. The germline CDR1 and CDR2 sequences are SGHRS and YFSETQ. The chain's CDR3 is CASSRQGGDEQFF. In DNA, the CDR3 is TGCGCCAGCAGCCGACAGGGGGGAGATGAGCAGTTCTTC. Together with reference TRBV5-1 and TRBJ2-1, the CDR3 gives the full variable domain: KAGVTQTPRYLIKTRGQQVTLSCSPISGHRSVSWYQQTPGQGLQFLFEYFSETQRNKGNFPGRFSGRQFSNSRSEMNVSTLELGDSALYLCASSRQGGDEQFFGPGTRLTVL.

The chain uses TRBV11-2 and TRBJ2-5; D is ambiguous. Per germline, CDR1 SGHAT and CDR2 FQNNGV. The V end lost 6 bases, the J end lost 1 base, and 15 bases lay between the germline ends. The CDR3 contains 15 residues. The CDR3 DNA sequence: TGTGCCAGCAGGAAAGGTTTGGGTCCCCAAGAGACCCAGTACTTC. It yields the protein CASRKGLGPQETQYF.

The chain carries TRBV12-3 or TRBV12-4 and TRBJ2-2, with 9 bases matching TRBD1. The length of the CDR3 is 16 residues. V trimming: 4 bases; J trimming: 2 bases; junction bases outside the gene matches: 5. The CDR3: CASSYRTGANTGELFF. CDR3 coding DNA: TGTGCCAGCAGTTACCGGACAGGGGCTAACACCGGGGAGCTGTTTTTT.

The genes are TRBV15 and TRBJ2-1; D ambiguous. CDR3 length: 13 residues. Germline V gene data show CDR1 as LNHNV and CDR2 as YYDKDF (reference sequence). Trimming shortened V by 4 bases and J by 6 bases, and 10 bases separated the two germline ends. CDR3 DNA: TGTGCCACCAGCATCCTCACCGTCAATGAGCAGTTCTTC. Its translation is CATSILTVNEQFF. Supplemented by reference TRBV15 and TRBJ2-1, the full variable domain reads DAMVIQNPRYQVTQFGKPVTLSCSQTLNHNVMYWYQQKSSQAPKLLFHYYDKDFNNEADTPDNFQSRRPNTSFCFLDIRSPGLGDTAMYLCATSILTVNEQFFGPGTRLTVL.

In its sample, this clonotype was seen a few times. CDR3 sequence reads: CASSWRGRNQPQHF. The CDR3 nucleotides read TGTGCCAGCAGCTGGAGGGGGCGAAATCAGCCCCAGCATTTT. The chain links TRBV5-6 to TRBJ1-5; 7 bases map to TRBD1. V shed 3 bases and J 4 bases; nucleotides not matched to a gene: 4. The CDR3 consists of 14 residues. Germline assignment: CDR1 SGHDT and CDR2 YYEEEE.

This clonotype has at least ten counts. The genes are TRBV30 and TRBJ1-5; the D is unclear. This CDR3 spans 13 amino acids. Per germline, CDR1 GTSNPN and CDR2 SVGIG (reference sequence). Trimming removed 0 bases at V and 1 base at J, with 4 bases between. CDR3 DNA: TGTGCCTGGAGTGTAAACAGCAATCAGCCCCAGCATTTT. This translates into CAWSVNSNQPQHF. Variable domain in full (rest from reference TRBV30 and TRBJ1-5): SQTIHQWPATLVQPVGSPLSLECTVEGTSNPNLYWYRQAAGRGLQLLFYSVGIGQISSEVPQNLSASRPQDRQFILSSKKLLLSDSGFYLCAWSVNSNQPQHFGDGTRLSIL.

The V call is TRBV16, the J call TRBJ2-1; D could derive from TRBD1 or TRBD2 (5 bases each). The CDR3 extends over 15 amino acids. CDR1 is KGHSY, CDR2 FQNENV, per germline. Trimming left V 7 bases short and J 4 bases short, with 17 bases between. The chain's CDR3 is CASTRGTVGYNEQFF. CDR3 coding DNA: TGTGCCAGCACCCGAGGGACGGTCGGATACAATGAGCAGTTCTTC.

The rearrangement uses TRBV19 and TRBJ2-7; 8 nucleotides line up with TRBD1. Per germline, CDR1 LNHDA and CDR2 SQIVND (reference sequence). CDR3 length: 15 amino acids. The V segment lost 3 bases and the J segment 3 bases; nucleotides outside the gene matches: 7. The chain's CDR3 is CASSISTDRGYEQYV. DNA of the CDR3: TGTGCCAGTAGTATTTCAACCGACAGGGGCTACGAGCAGTACGTC.

This clonotype was seen ten or more times. This chain joins TRBV7-8 and TRBJ2-1; no clear D gene. Trimming took off 7 bases at V and 6 bases at J, with 19 bases between the two ends. The CDR3 is 15 amino acids. CDR1 is SGHVS, CDR2 FQNEAQ, per germline. This CDR3 reads CASKSTAGKPNEQFF. The CDR3 DNA reads as TGTGCCAGCAAGTCGACGGCAGGAAAACCCAATGAGCAGTTCTTC. The full variable domain, rest sourced from reference TRBV7-8 and TRBJ2-1, is GAGVSQSPRYKVAKRGQDVALRCDPISGHVSLFWYQQALGQGPEFLTYFQNEAQLDKSGLPSDRFFAERPEGSVSTLKIQRTQQEDSAVYLCASKSTAGKPNEQFFGPGTRLTVL.

This clonotype has only a few counts. CDR3 nucleotide sequence: TGTGCCAGCAGCTTTTCAGGGGGGATGCAAGAGACCCAGTACTTC. Translating gives CASSFSGGMQETQYF. This chain uses TRBV7-7 with TRBJ2-5; tentative D call: TRBD1 (7 bases). In germline, CDR1 is SSHAT, CDR2 FNYEAQ (reference sequence). The CDR3 length is 15 residues. V lost 3 bases, J lost 2 bases, and 13 bases lay in between.

The rearrangement links TRBV5-1 to TRBJ1-1; D not resolved. This CDR3 has 11 amino acids. Per germline, CDR1 SGHRS and CDR2 YFSETQ. V lost 8 bases, J lost 9 bases, and 14 bases lay in between. The CDR3 coding sequence is TGCGCCAGTTTAACGGGAGGAAAAGCTTTCTTT. Protein: CASLTGGKAFF.

This rearrangement joins TRBV2 to TRBJ2-1; 7 bases are shared with TRBD2. V dropped 8 bases and J dropped 10; count of bases not matched to a gene: 11. The CDR3 spans 13 residues. Per germline, CDR1 SNHLY and CDR2 FYNNEI. CDR3 in DNA: TGTGCCAGCGGACGGGAGGCCTTTCTCGAGCAGTTCTTC. This sequence encodes CASGREAFLEQFF. Based on the CDR3 plus reference TRBV2 and TRBJ2-1, the full variable domain is EPEVTQTPSHQVTQMGQEVILRCVPISNHLYFYWYRQILGQKVEFLVSFYNNEISEKSEIFDDQFSVERPDGSNFTLKIRSTKLEDSAMYFCASGREAFLEQFFGPGTRLTVL.

This clonotype was seen once. The chain recombines TRBV21-1 with TRBJ2-7; the table's TRBD1 call for D was not verified on the DNA. TRBV21-1 is tagged as a pseudogene. CDR3 length equals 15 residues. As DNA, the CDR3 is TGTGCCAGCAGCGCCACAGGGATTCTACCCTACGAGCAGTACGTC. Amino acid sequence: CASSATGILPYEQYV.

In this sample, this clonotype turned up a few times. This CDR3 reads CASSHAGAPTYEQYF. CDR3 DNA: TGTGCCAGCAGCCACGCAGGGGCTCCTACCTACGAGCAGTACTTC. The chain has TRBV4-2 and TRBJ2-7; D perhaps matches TRBD1 (6 bases). V was shortened by 3 bases and J by 2 bases, with 14 bases between the two germline ends. The germline V gene encodes CDR1 LGHNA and CDR2 YNFKEQ. CDR3 size: 15 residues.

This clonotype was seen many times. V is TRBV7-9 and J is TRBJ1-5; the match to TRBD1 covers 7 bases. The CDR3 sequence is 16 residues long. Per germline, CDR1 SEHNR and CDR2 FQNEAQ (reference sequence). Trimming at V came to 4 bases and at J to 6 bases, leaving 12 bases not matched to a gene. The CDR3: CASSSIRGGYPQPQHF. Here the CDR3 DNA reads TGTGCCAGCAGCTCCATCAGAGGGGGCTACCCTCAGCCCCAGCATTTT.

The chain links TRBV15 to TRBJ2-1, with TRBD2 matching over 10 bases. V gave up 0 bases and J gave up 7 bases; unmatched junction bases: 6. The length of the CDR3 is 16 residues. Germline CDR1 LNHNV, CDR2 YYDKDF (reference sequence). The CDR3 bases are TGTGCCACCAGCAGAGATCGGGCTAGCGGGAGTAATGAGCAGTTCTTC. Amino acid sequence: CATSRDRASGSNEQFF. The variable domain in full, completed from reference TRBV15 and TRBJ2-1, reads DAMVIQNPRYQVTQFGKPVTLSCSQTLNHNVMYWYQQKSSQAPKLLFHYYDKDFNNEADTPDNFQSRRPNTSFCFLDIRSPGLGDTAMYLCATSRDRASGSNEQFFGPGTRLTVL.

This clonotype has a count of ten or more. The V and J genes are TRBV18 and TRBJ2-7; D not certain. This CDR3 is built from 13 residues. Germline CDR1 reads KGHSH; CDR2 reads LQKENI. V was clipped by 2 bases and J by 1 base, with 6 bases between them. CDR3 coding DNA: TGTGCCAGCTCACCAGGCCGGTCCTACGAGCAGTACGTC. It encodes CASSPGRSYEQYV.

V usage is TRBV30 and J usage is TRBJ1-4; D perhaps matches TRBD1 (6 bases). CDR1 is GTSNPN, CDR2 SVGIG, per germline (reference sequence). This CDR3 region has 14 residues. Trimming stripped 4 bases from V and 5 bases from J, with 14 bases between. CDR3 protein: CAWNIWGRNEKLFF. The CDR3 coding sequence is TGTGCCTGGAATATTTGGGGGCGCAATGAAAAACTGTTTTTT.

The chain carries TRBV7-6 and TRBJ1-1; the D is unclear. This CDR3 spans 13 amino acids. CDR1 is SGHVS, CDR2 FNYEAQ, per germline. The V end lost 1 base, the J end lost 4 bases, and 7 bases lay between the germline ends. In nucleotides, the CDR3 is TGTGCCAGCAGCTTAGGAGTGAGCACTGAAGCTTTCTTT. Encoded protein: CASSLGVSTEAFF.

This clonotype turned up a few times. The rearrangement links TRBV7-9 to TRBJ2-7; no definite D call. This CDR3 has 12 residues. The V and J ends lost 1 base and 3 bases respectively, with 4 bases between them. Germline V lookup: CDR1 SEHNR, CDR2 FQNEAQ (reference sequence). CDR3 loop: CASSLVDYEQYF. The CDR3 bases are TGTGCCAGCAGCTTAGTCGACTACGAGCAGTACTTC. The full variable domain, with the rest looked up from reference TRBV7-9 and TRBJ2-7, is DTGVSQNPRHKITKRGQNVTFRCDPISEHNRLYWYRQTLGQGPEFLTYFQNEAQLEKSRLLSDRFSAERPKGSFSTLEIQRTEQGDSAMYLCASSLVDYEQYFGPGTRLTVT.

V gene TRBV6-2 or TRBV6-3 combines with J gene TRBJ2-1, with 8 bases aligning to TRBD2. With 5 bases clipped from V and 9 bases from J, the junction kept 6 bases outside the gene matches. This CDR3 comprises 13 residues. CDR1 MNHEY and CDR2 SVGEGT come from the germline V gene. The CDR3 DNA reads TGTGCCAGCAGTCCACTAGCGGTCGGTGAGCAGTTCTTC. It translates to CASSPLAVGEQFF.

This chain links TRBV15 with TRBJ1-1; TRBD1 aligns across 7 bases. The CDR3 consists of 15 residues. Germline-derived CDR1 and CDR2 are LNHNV and YYDKDF (reference sequence). V dropped 0 bases and J dropped 5; count of bases not matched to a gene: 6. In DNA, the CDR3 is TGTGCCACCAGCAGAGATCGACAGGGTTGGACTGAAGCTTTCTTT. Translating gives CATSRDRQGWTEAFF.

The J gene is TRBJ1-6, the V gene TRBV3-1; unclear D gene. The V gene lost 5 bases and the J gene lost 2 bases, with 19 bases spanning the gap. The germline gives CDR1 LGHDT, CDR2 YNNKEL (reference sequence). The CDR3 totals 18 residues. CDR3 residues: CASSSLSRVYAYNSPLHF. DNA of the CDR3: TGTGCCAGCAGCTCCTTATCAAGGGTCTACGCCTATAATTCACCCCTCCACTTT. Supplemented by reference TRBV3-1 and TRBJ1-6, the full variable domain reads DTAVSQTPKYLVTQMGNDKSIKCEQNLGHDTMYWYKQDSKKFLKIMFSYNNKELIINETVPNRFSPKSPDKAHLNLHINSLELGDSAVYFCASSSLSRVYAYNSPLHFGNGTRLTVT.

V gene TRBV2 combines with J gene TRBJ2-7; TRBD2 aligns across 7 bases. Unmatched junction bases numbered 7, after V lost 5 bases and J lost 3 bases. Germline V gene data show CDR1 as SNHLY and CDR2 as FYNNEI. This CDR3 is 14 amino acids long. The CDR3 loop reads CASSLGRDLYEQYF. CDR3 sequence (DNA): TGTGCCAGCAGTCTAGGGAGGGACCTCTACGAGCAGTACTTC.

In its sample, this clonotype was seen a few times. V and J are TRBV9 and TRBJ2-1; the D is unclear. Germline V lookup: CDR1 SGDLS, CDR2 YYNGEE. CDR3 length: 15 residues. V was trimmed by 0 bases and J by 7 bases, leaving 14 bases between them. The CDR3 DNA reads as TGTGCCAGCAGCGTAGCCGGCGGCCTCGGGAATGAGCAGTTCTTC. This translates into CASSVAGGLGNEQFF.

The DNA for the CDR3 is TGTGCGGTGAATGAACGGGAAACTGTGGAGCAGTTCTTC. Encoded protein: CAVNERETVEQFF. V and J are TRBV7-9 and TRBJ2-1, with TRBD2 as a possible D gene (5 bases). The CDR3 covers 13 residues. The V gene's germline CDR1 is SEHNR and CDR2 FQNEAQ (reference sequence).